This TCR beta chain was obtained from a study of metastatic and nonmetastatic thyroid tumors (TCRdb year 2020). Context from the whole study: Repertoires were compared across peripheral blood and tumor or nodule tissue samples from malignant and benign thyroid patients. General findings and caveats noted by the study authors: TCR beta diversity was reported as significantly higher in malignant tumors than in benign nodules, in both blood and tumor samples.

Note on this clone: Its antigen remains unidentified. This may be a read error: a much more frequent sequence differs by one nucleotide.

The library was generated by PCR. These reads were obtained on an Illumina HiSeq 4000. High-throughput sequencing was used to profile the CDR3 region of the TCR beta-chain in every patient. Regarding the original processing steps: CDR3 differences across clinicopathological groups were used to build a classifier for discriminating distant-metastatic papillary thyroid cancer patients. To measure repertoire diversity the researchers used the Shannon index, while the Morisita-Horn index served to gauge how similar the tumor and blood repertoires were. TCRdb took the public reads, trimmed them with fastp at Q25, ran MiXCR for clone calling and kept in-frame beta chains. TCRdb, rather than the study authors, made the V and J calls. This sample is represented by some 20,000 clones; 22% of them were singletons. Roughly a tenth of the sample is held by the ten biggest clonotypes. There are 15 amino acids in the CDR3, from cysteine to phenylalanine inclusive. The CDR3 DNA has 45 bases and is translated from base 1. The V end gives up 3 bases and the J end 3 bases, leaving 8 bases in the junction not matched to a gene. CDR1 and CDR2, per the germline V gene (reference sequence), are DFQATT and SNEGSKA.

Before undergoing thyroid surgery, none of the patients had been given any kind of treatment. Patient clinical samples collected from the early 2010s to the late 2010s were retrospectively analysed using T-cell receptor beta sequencing. Sequencing used tumor tissue. The chain joins TRBV20-1 to TRBJ2-3; 8 bases in between match TRBD1. The source is a male donor with papillary thyroid cancer or a benign thyroid nodule (not recorded which). Some clones in this sample may be carry-over from other donors' samples. DNA sequence: TGCAGTGCTAGGGATCGGACAGGGTGGACAGATACGCAGTATTTT. It is translated as CSARDRTGWTDTQYF.